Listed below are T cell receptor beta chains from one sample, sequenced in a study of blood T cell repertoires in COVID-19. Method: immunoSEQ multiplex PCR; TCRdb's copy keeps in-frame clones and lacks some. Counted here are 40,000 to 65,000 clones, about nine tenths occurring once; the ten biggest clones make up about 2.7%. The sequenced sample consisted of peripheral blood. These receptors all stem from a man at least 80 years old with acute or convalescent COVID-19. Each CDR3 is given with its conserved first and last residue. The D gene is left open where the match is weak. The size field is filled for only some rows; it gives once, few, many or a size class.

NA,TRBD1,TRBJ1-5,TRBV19,TGTGCCAGTAGTAGTCTGAGGCCTGAGGGGGCAAATCAGCCCCAGCATTTT,CASSSLRPEGANQPQHF
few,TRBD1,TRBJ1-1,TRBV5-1,TGCGCCAGCACCCCCGGACAGGGGGCCACTGAAGCTTTCTTT,CASTPGQGATEAFF
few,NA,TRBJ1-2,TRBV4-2,TGTGCCAGCAGCCAAGAAGTGGAGAGAGCGAACTATGGCTACACCTTC,CASSQEVERANYGYTF
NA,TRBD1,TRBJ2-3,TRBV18,TGTGCCAGCTCACCGACAGGGTTGGATACGCAGTATTTT,CASSPTGLDTQYF
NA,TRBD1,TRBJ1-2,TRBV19,TGTGCCAGCAGACAGGGGTTGGACTATGGCTACACCTTC,CASRQGLDYGYTF
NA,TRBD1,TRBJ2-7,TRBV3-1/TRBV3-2,TGTGCCAGCAGCCCGCAAACAGGGGCCCCCTACGAGCAGTACTTC,CASSPQTGAPYEQYF
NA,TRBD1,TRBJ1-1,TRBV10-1,TGCGCCAGCAGTGGGGGACAGGGATACACTGAAGCTTTCTTT,CASSGGQGYTEAFF
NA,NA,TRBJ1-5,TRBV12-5,TGTGCTAGTGGAAGCGGCGAGGGGGGGGCGGCGGGCAATCAGCCCCAGCATTTT,CASGSGEGGAAGNQPQHF
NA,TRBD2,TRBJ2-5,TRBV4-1,TGCGCCAGCAGTCGAGGGACTAGCGGGGGGCCCCAAGAGACCCAGTACTTC,CASSRGTSGGPQETQYF
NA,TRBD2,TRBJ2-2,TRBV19,TGTGCCAGTAGTCCCCTAGCGGGGAACACCGGGGAGCTGTTTTTT,CASSPLAGNTGELFF
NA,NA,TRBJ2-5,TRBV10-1,TGCGCCAGGGCCCGGGACACTCAAGAGACCCAGTACTTC,CARARDTQETQYF
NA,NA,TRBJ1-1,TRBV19,TGTGCCAGTAAAGAGGGACACCTCACTGAAGCTTTCTTT,CASKEGHLTEAFF
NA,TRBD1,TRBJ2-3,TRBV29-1,TGCAGCGTTGAAGACCGGGACAGGGACACAGATACGCAGTATTTT,CSVEDRDRDTDTQYF
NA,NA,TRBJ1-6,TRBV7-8,TGTGCCAGCAGCTTAGAAGGGGTTATTTCACCCCTCCACTTT,CASSLEGVISPLHF
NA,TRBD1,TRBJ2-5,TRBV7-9,TGTGCCAGCAGCCACAGGGGGCCCCAAGAGACCCAGTACTTC,CASSHRGPQETQYF
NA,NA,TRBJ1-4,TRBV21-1,TGTGCCAGCAGCAAAGCCAGGGACAGGGGAATTATTCGTGAAAAACTGTTTTTT,CASSKARDRGIIREKLFF
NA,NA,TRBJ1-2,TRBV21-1,TGTGCCAGCACCGTTCCTAAGGGCTACACCTTC,CASTVPKGYTF
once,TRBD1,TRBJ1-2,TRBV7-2,TGTGCCAGCAGCTTAGCGCATGAAGGGGGCGGCTATGGCTACACCTTC,CASSLAHEGGGYGYTF
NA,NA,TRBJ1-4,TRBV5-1,TGCGCCAGCAGCCCGGGACATTCAACTAATGAAAAACTGTTTTTT,CASSPGHSTNEKLFF
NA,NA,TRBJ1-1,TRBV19,TGTGCCAGTAGTAGGGGGGGAACTGAAGCTTTCTTT,CASSRGGTEAFF
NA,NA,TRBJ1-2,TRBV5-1,TGCGCCAGCAGCTTGTCCGCAGGGTATGGCTACACCTTC,CASSLSAGYGYTF
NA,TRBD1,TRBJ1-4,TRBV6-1,TGTGCCAGCAGTTTCGACAGGGTATGGGAAAAACTGTTTTTT,CASSFDRVWEKLFF
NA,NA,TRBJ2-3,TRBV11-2,TGTGCCAGCGGAGTCACAGATACGCAGTATTTT,CASGVTDTQYF
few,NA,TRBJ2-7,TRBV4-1,TGCGCCAGCAGCCTGGGAAGCGGAGCCTACGAGCAGTACTTC,CASSLGSGAYEQYF
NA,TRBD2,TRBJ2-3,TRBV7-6,TGTGCCAGCAGCCCTTTTGGGACTAGGGGCACAGATACGCAGTATTTT,CASSPFGTRGTDTQYF
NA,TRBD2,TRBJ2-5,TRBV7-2,TGTGCCAGCAGCAGGACTAGTCTTCTGGGGACCCAGTACTTC,CASSRTSLLGTQYF
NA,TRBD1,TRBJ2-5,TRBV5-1,TGCGCCAGCGGCAACAGGGGAGAGACCCAGTACTTC,CASGNRGETQYF
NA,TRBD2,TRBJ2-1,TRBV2,TGTGCCAGCAGTGTCCTAGCGGGGCGTGAGCAGTTCTTC,CASSVLAGREQFF
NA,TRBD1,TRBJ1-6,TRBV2,TGTGCCAGCATCACAGGGGGCGTCGGGAATTCACCCCTCCACTTT,CASITGGVGNSPLHF
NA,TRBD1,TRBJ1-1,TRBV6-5,TGTGCCAGCAGTAACACAGGGGCGGGCACTGAAGCTTTCTTT,CASSNTGAGTEAFF
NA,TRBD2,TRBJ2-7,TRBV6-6,TGTGCCAGCAGAGGACTAGCGTTCTACGAGCAGTACTTC,CASRGLAFYEQYF
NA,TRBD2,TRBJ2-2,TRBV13,TGTGCCAGCAGCTTACGTCGACTAGCGGGTAACACCGGGGAGCTGTTTTTT,CASSLRRLAGNTGELFF
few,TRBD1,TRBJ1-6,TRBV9,TGTGCCAGCAGCTTCTCCGGGACAGGGAGCTCCTATAATTCACCCCTCCACTTT,CASSFSGTGSSYNSPLHF
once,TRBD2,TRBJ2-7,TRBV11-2,TGTGCCAGCAGCTGGGGCTCTAGCGGCTCCTACGAGCAGTACTTC,CASSWGSSGSYEQYF
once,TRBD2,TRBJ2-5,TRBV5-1,TGCGCCAGCAGCTTGAGCGGGGGAAAAGAGACCCAGTACTTC,CASSLSGGKETQYF
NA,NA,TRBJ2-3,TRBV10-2,TGCGCCAGCAGGGACAGCACGGGCACAGATACGCAGTATTTT,CASRDSTGTDTQYF
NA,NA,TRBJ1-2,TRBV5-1,TGCGCCAGCAGCTTGTTGCAGGGTAGCTATGGCTACACCTTC,CASSLLQGSYGYTF
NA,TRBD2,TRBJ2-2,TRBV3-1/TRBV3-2,TGTGCCAGCAGCCAAGCGAGGAGCGGGGGGGCCGTCACCGGGGAGCTGTTTTTT,CASSQARSGGAVTGELFF
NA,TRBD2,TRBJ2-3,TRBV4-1,TGCGCCAGCAGCCAAGAGCAGCGGGGGGTCACAGATACGCAGTATTTT,CASSQEQRGVTDTQYF
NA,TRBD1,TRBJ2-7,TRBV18,TGTGCCAGCTCACCGGGGACAGGGGACGGCGAGCAGTACTTC,CASSPGTGDGEQYF
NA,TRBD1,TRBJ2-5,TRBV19,TGTGCCAGTAGTATGGGACAGGGAATAAGGACCCAGTACTTC,CASSMGQGIRTQYF
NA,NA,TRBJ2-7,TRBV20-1,TGCAGTGCTGGGGAGTTCTCCGAGCAGTACTTC,CSAGEFSEQYF
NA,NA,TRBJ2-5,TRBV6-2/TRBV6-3,TGTGCCAGCAGTTTGGTAGGGGCAGATCAAGAGACCCAGTACTTC,CASSLVGADQETQYF
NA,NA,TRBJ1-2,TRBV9,TGTGCCAGCAGCGTGCCAGGGATAAGCTATGGCTACACCTTC,CASSVPGISYGYTF
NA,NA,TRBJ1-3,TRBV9,TGTGCCAGCAGCGTAGGGCCTGCCCTGGGAAACACCATATATTTT,CASSVGPALGNTIYF